This T cell receptor beta chain originates from a study of shared clonotypes between healthy human individuals. Study conclusions and caveats: Sharing across four donors was highest in naive CD4 (around 5%) and lowest in memory CD8 (about 0.4%). Clonotype sharing among donors, it was expected, would be affected by sequencing depth. Lower generation probabilities were found for non-shared clonotypes than for those shared by all four donors.

As concerns this clone: What it binds is not known. One end of the junction does not line up with germline, which may come from a read error.

CDR1 SGHTA and CDR2 FQGNSA come from the germline V gene. This CDR3 spans 14 amino acids. As handled by the study authors: Junction-only sequences produced by ImmunoSEQ had no quality scores, so filtering differed. This table comes from immunoSEQ multiplex PCR, and its TCRdb copy is limited to in-frame clones, with some not included. That table is the source of V, J and clone size, and D and trimming were worked out from the DNA. The table includes over a million clones, roughly 80% detected once. Sequencing used memory CD4+ T cells sorted from blood. The subset was: CD45RA-negative fraction. The V call is TRBV7-2, the J call TRBJ1-5; the D gene is possibly TRBD1 (6 bases). The sequence came from a young man in good health. The CDR3 loop is CASSLLTGNQPQHF. For the CDR3, the DNA is TGTGCCAGCAGCTTACTGACAGGCAACCAGCCCCAGCATTTT.